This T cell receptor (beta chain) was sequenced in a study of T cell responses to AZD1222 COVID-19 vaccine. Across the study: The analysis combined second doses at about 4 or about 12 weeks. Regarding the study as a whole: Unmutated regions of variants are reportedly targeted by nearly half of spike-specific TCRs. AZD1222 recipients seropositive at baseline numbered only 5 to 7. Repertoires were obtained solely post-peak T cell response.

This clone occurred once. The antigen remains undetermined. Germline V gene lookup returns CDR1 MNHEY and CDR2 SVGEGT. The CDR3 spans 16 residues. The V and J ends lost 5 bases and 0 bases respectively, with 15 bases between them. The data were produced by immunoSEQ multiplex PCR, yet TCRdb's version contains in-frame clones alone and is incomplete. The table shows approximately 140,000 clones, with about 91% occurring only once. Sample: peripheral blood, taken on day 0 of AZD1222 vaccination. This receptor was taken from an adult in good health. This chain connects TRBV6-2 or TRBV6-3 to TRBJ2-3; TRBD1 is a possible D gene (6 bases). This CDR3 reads CASSLQGPISTDTQYF. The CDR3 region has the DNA TGTGCCAGCAGTCTCCAGGGGCCGATAAGCACAGATACGCAGTATTTT.